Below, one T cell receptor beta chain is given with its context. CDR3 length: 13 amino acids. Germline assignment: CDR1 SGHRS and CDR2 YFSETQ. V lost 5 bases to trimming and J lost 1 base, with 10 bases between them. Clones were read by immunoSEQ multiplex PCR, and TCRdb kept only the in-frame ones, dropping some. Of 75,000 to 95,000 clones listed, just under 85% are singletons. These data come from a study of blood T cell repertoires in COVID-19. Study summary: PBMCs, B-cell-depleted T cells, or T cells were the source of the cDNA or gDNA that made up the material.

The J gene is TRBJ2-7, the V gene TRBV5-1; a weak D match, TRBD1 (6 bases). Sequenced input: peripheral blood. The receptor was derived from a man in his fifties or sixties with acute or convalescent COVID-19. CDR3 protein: CASRWTVSYEQYF. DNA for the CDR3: TGCGCCAGCAGGTGGACAGTTTCCTACGAGCAGTACTTC.